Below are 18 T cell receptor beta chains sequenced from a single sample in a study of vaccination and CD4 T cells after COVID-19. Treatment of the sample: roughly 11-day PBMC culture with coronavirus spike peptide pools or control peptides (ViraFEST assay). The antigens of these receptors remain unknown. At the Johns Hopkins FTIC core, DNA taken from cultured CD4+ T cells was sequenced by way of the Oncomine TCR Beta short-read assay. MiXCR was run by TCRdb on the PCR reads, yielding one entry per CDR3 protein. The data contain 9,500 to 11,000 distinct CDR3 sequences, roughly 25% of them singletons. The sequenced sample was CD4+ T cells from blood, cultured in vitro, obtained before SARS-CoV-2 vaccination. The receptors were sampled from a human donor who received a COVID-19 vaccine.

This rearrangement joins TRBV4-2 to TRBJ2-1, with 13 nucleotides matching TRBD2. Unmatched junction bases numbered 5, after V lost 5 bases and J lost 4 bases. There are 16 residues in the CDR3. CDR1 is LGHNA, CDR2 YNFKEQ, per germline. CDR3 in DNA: TGTGCCAGCAGCGCTCGACTAGCGGGGGGATACAATGAGCAGTTCTTC. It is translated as CASSARLAGGYNEQFF.

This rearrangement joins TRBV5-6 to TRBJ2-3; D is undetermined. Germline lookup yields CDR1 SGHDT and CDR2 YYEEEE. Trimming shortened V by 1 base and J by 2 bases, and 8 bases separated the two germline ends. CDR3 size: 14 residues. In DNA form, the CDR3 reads TGTGCCAGCAGCTTGATGGGAAACACAGATACGCAGTATTTT. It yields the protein CASSLMGNTDTQYF. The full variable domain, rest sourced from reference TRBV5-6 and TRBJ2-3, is DAGVTQSPTHLIKTRGQQVTLRCSPKSGHDTVSWYQQALGQGPQFIFQYYEEEERQRGNFPDRFSGHQFPNYSSELNVNALLLGDSALYLCASSLMGNTDTQYFGPGTRLTVL.

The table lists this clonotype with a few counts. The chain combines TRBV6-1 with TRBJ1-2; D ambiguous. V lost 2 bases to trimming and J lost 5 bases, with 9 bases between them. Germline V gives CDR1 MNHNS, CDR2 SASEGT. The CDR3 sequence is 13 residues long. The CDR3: CASSELPSYGYTF. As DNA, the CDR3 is TGTGCCAGCAGTGAATTGCCTTCGTATGGCTACACCTTC.

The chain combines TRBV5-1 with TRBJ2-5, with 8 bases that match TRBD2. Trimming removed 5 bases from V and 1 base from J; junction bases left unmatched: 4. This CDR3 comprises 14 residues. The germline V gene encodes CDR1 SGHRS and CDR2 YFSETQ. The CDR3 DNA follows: TGCGCCAGCAGAGTTAGCGGGGCCCAAGAGACCCAGTACTTC. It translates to CASRVSGAQETQYF.

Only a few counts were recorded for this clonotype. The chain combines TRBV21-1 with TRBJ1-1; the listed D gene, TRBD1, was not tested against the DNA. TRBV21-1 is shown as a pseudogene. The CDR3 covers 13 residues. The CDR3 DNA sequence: TGTGCCAGCGGAAACAGGGAGGAGACTGAAGCTTTCTTT. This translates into CASGNREETEAFF.

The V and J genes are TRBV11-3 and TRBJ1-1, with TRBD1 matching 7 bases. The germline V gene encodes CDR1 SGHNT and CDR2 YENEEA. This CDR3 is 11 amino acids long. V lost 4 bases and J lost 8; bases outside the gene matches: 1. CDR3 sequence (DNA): TGTGCCAGCAGCTACAGGGGCGAAGCTTTCTTT. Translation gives CASSYRGEAFF.

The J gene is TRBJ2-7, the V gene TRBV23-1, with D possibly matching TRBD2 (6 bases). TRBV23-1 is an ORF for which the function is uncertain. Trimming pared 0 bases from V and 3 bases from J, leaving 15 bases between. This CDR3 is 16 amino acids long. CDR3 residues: CASSQSEEGPDYEQYF. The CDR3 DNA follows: TGCGCCAGCAGTCAATCGGAGGAGGGACCAGACTACGAGCAGTACTTC.

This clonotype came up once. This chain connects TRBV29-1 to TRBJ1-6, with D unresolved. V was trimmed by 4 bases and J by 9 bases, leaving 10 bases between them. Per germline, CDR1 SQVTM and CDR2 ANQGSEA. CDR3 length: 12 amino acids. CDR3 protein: CSVGEGGSPLHF. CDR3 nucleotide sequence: TGCAGCGTTGGGGAAGGAGGTTCACCCCTCCACTTT.

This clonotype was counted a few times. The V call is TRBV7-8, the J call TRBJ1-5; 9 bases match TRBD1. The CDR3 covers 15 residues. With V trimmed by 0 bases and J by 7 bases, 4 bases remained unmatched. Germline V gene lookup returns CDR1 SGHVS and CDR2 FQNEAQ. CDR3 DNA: TGTGCCAGCAGCTTAGCCGGGACAGGGAGCCAGCCCCAGCATTTT. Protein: CASSLAGTGSQPQHF.

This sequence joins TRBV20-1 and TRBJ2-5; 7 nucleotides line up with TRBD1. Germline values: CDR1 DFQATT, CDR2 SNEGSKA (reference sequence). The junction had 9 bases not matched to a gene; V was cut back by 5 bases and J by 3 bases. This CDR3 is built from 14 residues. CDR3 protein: CSAPTGQGKETQYF. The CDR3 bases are TGCAGTGCTCCGACAGGGCAGGGGAAAGAGACCCAGTACTTC.

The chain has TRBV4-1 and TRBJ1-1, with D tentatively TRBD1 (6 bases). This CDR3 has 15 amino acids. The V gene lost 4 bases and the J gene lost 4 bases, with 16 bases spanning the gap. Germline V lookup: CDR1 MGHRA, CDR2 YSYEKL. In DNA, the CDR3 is TGCGCCAGCAGCCCGTCCAGGGGAAGGGGCACTGAAGCTTTCTTT. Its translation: CASSPSRGRGTEAFF.

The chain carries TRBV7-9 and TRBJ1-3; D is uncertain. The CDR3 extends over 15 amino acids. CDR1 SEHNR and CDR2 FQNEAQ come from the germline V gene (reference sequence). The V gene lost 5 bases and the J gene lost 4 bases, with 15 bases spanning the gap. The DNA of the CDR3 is TGTGCCAGCAGCCCGCCCTTTAGACAAGGAAACACCATATATTTT. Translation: CASSPPFRQGNTIYF.

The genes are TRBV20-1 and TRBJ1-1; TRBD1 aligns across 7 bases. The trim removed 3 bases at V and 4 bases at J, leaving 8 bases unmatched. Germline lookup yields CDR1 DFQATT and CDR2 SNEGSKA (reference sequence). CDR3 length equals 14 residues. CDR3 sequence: CSARDRAGGTEAFF. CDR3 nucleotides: TGCAGTGCTAGGGACCGGGCAGGGGGCACTGAAGCTTTCTTT.

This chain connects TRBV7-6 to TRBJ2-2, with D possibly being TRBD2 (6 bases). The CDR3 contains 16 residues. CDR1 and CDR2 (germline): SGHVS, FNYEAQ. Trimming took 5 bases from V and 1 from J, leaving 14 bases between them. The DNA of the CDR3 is TGTGCCAGCAGCCCGCGCGGAGGGAAGAACACCGGGGAGCTGTTTTTT. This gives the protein CASSPRGGKNTGELFF. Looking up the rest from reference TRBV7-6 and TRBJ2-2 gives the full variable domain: GAGVSQSPRYKVTKRGQDVALRCDPISGHVSLYWYRQALGQGPEFLTYFNYEAQQDKSGLPNDRFSAERPEGSISTLTIQRTEQRDSAMYRCASSPRGGKNTGELFFGEGSRLTVL.

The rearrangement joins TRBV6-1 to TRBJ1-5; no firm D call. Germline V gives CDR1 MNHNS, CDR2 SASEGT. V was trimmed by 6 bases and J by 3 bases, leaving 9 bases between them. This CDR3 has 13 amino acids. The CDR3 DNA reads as TGTGCCAGCAGAATCCAGGCCAATCAGCCCCAGCATTTT. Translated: CASRIQANQPQHF.

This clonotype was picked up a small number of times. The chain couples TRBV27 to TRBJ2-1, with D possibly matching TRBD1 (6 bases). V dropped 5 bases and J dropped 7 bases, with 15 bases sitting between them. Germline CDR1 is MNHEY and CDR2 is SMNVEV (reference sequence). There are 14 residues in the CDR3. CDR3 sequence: CASSRAGAGNEQFF. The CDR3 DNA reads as TGTGCCAGCAGTCGGGCAGGGGCAGGGAATGAGCAGTTCTTC.

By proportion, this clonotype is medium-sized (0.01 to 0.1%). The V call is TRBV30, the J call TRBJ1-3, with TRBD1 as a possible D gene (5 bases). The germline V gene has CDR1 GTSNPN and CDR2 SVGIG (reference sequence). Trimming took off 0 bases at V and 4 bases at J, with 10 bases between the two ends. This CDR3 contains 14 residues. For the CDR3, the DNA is TGTGCCTGGAGTGTCCGCAGGGCGGGAAACACCATATATTTT. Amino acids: CAWSVRRAGNTIYF.

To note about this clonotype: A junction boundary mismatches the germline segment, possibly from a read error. The DNA of the CDR3 is TGTGCCACCAGCAGAGGGGGGACTGATACGCGGTATTTT. Residues: CATSRGGTDTRYF. The chain carries TRBV15 and TRBJ2-3; a weak D match, TRBD2 (6 bases). The CDR3 runs to 13 residues. Germline CDR1 is LNHNV and CDR2 is YYDKDF (reference sequence). The whole variable domain, filled in from reference TRBV15 and TRBJ2-3, reads DAMVIQNPRYQVTQFGKPVTLSCSQTLNHNVMYWYQQKSSQAPKLLFHYYDKDFNNEADTPDNFQSRRPNTSFCFLDIRSPGLGDTAMYLCATSRGGTDTRYFGPGTRLTVL.